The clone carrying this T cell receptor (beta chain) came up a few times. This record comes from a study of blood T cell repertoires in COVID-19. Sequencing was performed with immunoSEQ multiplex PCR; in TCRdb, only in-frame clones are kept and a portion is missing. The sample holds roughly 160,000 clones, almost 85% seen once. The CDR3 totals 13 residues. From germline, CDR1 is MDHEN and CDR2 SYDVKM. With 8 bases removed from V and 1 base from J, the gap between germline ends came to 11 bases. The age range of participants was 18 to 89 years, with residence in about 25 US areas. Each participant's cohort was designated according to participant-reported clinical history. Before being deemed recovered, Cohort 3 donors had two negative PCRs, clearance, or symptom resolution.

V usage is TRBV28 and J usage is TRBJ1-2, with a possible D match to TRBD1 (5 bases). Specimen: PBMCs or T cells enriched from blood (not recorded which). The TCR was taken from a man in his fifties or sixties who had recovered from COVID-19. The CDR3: CASLQAFNYGYTF. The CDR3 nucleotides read TGTGCCAGCTTACAGGCCTTTAACTATGGCTACACCTTC.